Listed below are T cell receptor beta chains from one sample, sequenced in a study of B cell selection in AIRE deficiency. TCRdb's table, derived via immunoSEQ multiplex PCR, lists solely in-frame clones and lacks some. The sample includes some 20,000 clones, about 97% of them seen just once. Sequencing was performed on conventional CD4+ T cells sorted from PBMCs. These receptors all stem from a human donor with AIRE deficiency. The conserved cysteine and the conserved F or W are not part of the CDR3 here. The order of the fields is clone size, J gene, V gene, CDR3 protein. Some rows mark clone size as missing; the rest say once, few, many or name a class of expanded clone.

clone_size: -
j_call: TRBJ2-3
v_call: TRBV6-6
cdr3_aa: ASRLQGLETDTQY

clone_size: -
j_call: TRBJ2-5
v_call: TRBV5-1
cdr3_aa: ASSLGAEETQY

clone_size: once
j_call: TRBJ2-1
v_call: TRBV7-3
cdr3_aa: ASSLTPPSAKYNEQF

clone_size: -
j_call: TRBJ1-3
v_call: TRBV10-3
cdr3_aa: AISGQVNSGNTIY

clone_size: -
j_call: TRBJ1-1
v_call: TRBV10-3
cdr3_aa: AISVGQLNTEAF

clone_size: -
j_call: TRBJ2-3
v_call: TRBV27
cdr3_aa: ASRLAGTDTQY

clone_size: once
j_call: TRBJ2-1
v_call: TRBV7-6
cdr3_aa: ASSLGTSGGYNEQF

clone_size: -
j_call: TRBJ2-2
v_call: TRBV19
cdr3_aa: ASSMSYNTGELF

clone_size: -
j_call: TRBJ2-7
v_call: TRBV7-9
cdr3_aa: ASSKRQGTYEQY

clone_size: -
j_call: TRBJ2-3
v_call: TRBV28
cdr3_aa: ASSSLAGVADTQY

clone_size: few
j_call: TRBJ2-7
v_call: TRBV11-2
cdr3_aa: ASSPEADRYEQY

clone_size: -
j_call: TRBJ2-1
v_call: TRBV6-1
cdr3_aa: ASSEVGRGNAEQF

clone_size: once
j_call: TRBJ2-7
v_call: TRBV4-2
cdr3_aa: ASSQDLDSSYEQY

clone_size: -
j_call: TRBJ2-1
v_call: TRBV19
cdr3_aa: ASSDRTSGAPVYNEQF

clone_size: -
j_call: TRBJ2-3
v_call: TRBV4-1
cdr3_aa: ASSQTGLNTDTQY

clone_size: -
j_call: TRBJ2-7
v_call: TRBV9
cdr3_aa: ASSVGTSGRKDEQY

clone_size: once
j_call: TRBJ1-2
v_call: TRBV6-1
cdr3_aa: ASTSPGNYGYT

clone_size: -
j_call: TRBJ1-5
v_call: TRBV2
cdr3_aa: ASSELGGWVNQPQH

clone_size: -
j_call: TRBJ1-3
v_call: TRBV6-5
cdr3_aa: ASTPAALSGNTIY

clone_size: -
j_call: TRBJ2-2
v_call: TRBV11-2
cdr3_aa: ASRVVVGRNTGELF

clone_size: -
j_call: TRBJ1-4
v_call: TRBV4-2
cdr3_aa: ASSQVRAGGTNEKLF

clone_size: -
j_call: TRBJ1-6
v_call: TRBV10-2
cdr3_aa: ASSVVGTGYSPLH

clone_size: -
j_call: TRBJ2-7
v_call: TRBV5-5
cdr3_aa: ASSSRTPTYEQY

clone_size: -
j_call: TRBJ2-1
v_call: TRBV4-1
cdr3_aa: ASSRLGYNEQF

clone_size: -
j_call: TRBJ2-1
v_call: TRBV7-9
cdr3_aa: ASSLGSQNYNEQF

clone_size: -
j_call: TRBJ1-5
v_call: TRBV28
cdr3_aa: ASRSGTGANQPQH

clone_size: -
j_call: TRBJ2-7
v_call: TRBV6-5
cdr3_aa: ASSRGSTYEQY

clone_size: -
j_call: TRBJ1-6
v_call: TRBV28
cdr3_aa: ASSLSDRGYSPLH

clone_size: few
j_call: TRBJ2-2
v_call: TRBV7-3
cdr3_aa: ASSPPGTVNTGELF

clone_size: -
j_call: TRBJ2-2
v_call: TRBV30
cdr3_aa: AWSRGRTSVNTGELF

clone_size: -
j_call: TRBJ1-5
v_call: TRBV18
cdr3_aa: ASSPDLNQPQH

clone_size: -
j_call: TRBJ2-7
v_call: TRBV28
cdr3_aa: ASSLHRDRASYEQY

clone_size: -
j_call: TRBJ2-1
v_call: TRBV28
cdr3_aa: ASSVAGGGNNEQF

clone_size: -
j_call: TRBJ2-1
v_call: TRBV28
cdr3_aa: ASGGLAGGSNEQF

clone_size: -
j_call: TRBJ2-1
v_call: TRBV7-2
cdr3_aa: ASRYQVWGGYNEQF

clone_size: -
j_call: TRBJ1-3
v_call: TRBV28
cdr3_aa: ASSFWDTNSGNTIY

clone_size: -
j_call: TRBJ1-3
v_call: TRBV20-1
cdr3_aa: SANFGNTIY

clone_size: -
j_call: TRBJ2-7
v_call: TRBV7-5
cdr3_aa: ASSLATRAGEQY

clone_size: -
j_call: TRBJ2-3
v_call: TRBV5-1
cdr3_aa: ASSFEDPRSDTQY

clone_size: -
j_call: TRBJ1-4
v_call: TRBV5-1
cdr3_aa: ASTTGVENEKLF

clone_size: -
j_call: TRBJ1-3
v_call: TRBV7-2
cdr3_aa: ASSSWEGGNTIY

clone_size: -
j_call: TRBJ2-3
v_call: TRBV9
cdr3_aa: ASSVGSGAASTDTQY

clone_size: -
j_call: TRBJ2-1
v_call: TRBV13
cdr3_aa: ASRVMSRTSGRAGVGEQF

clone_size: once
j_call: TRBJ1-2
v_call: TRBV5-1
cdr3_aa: ASRVQETNYGYT

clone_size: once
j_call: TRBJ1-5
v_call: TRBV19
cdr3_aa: ASSIGQGLKPQH

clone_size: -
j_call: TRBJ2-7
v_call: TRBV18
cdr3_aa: ASSPPGLAGAGYEQY